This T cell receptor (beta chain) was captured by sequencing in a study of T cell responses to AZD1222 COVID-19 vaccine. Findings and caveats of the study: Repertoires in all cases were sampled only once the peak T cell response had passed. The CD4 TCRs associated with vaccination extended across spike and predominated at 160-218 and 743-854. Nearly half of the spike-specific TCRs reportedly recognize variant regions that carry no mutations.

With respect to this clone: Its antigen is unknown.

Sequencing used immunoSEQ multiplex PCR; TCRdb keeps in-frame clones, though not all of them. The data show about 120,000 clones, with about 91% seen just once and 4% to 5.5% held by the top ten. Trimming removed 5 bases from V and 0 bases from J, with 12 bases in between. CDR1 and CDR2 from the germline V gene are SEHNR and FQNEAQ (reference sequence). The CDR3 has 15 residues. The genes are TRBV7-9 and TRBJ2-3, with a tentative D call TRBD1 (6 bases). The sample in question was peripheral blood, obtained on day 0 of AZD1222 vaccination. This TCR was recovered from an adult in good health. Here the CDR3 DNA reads TGTGCCAGCAGCCGGACAGTCTCTAGCACAGATACGCAGTATTTT. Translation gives CASSRTVSSTDTQYF.